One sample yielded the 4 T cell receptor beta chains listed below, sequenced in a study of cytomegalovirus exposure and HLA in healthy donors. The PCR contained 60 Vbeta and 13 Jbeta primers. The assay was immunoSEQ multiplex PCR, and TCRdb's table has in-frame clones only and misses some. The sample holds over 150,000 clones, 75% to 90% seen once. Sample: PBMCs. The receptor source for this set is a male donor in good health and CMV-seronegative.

The CDR3 DNA sequence: TGTGCCAGCAGCTTAGTAGCAGATACGCAGTATTTT. The encoded protein is CASSLVADTQYF. The rearrangement uses TRBV11-2 and TRBJ2-3; D remains ambiguous. The CDR3 covers 12 residues. Germline CDR1 is SGHAT and CDR2 is FQNNGV. Trimming removed 1 base from V and 4 bases from J, with 3 bases in between.

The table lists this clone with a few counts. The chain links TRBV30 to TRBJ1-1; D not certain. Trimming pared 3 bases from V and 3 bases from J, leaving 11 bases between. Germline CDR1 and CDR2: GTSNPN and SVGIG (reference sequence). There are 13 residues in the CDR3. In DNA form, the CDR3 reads TGTGCCTGGAGCTTTACTATGTACACTGAAGCTTTCTTT. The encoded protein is CAWSFTMYTEAFF. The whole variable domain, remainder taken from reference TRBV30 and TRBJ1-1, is SQTIHQWPATLVQPVGSPLSLECTVEGTSNPNLYWYRQAAGRGLQLLFYSVGIGQISSEVPQNLSASRPQDRQFILSSKKLLLSDSGFYLCAWSFTMYTEAFFGQGTRLTVV.

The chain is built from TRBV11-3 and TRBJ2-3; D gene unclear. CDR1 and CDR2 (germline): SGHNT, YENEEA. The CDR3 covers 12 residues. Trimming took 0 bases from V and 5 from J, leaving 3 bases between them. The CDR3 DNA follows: TGTGCCAGCAGCTTAGACGGAGATACGCAGTATTTT. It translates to CASSLDGDTQYF.

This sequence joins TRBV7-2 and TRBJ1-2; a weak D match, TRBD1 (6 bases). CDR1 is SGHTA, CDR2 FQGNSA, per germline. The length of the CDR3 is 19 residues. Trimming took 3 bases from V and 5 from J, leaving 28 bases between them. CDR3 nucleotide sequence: TGTGCCAGCAGCTTCCCGTCAACAGGGCACCTAATGTCTGTGTATGGCTACACCTTC. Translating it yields CASSFPSTGHLMSVYGYTF.